The text below deals with one TCR beta chain. It has no known antigen specificity. No base quality information exists; no much larger clone differs at one position. This was a case-control study nested in a cohort of healthcare workers in London, UK, who had nasopharyngeal swab PCR tests and blood samples taken every week. Healthcare workers were enrolled in the week of the UK lockdown, from 23 to 31 March 2020, and were followed every week for up to 16 weeks. Libraries were prepared through 5' RACE. Reads for this sample came from a NextSeq 500. The TCR library protocol attached unique molecular identifiers to individual cDNA molecules to correct for sequencing error and PCR bias. Both TCR alpha and beta chains were sequenced, and tight co-correlation was observed between alpha and beta sequence abundances in each sample. The study's own analysis went as follows. Decombinator V4 was used to perform V gene, J gene and CDR3 annotation of TCR sequences. TCRs were defined as expanded if a significant change between any two time points was detected under a Poisson model with p below 0.0001. TCR abundances were normalised to the total number of TCRs sequenced per sample and expressed as counts per million. MAIT TCRs were defined by TRAV1-2 paired with TRAJ12, TRAJ20 or TRAJ33, and iNKT TCRs by TRAV10 paired with TRAJ18. VDJdb, accessed 1 November 2021, was searched for CMV, EBV and SARS-CoV-2 annotated TCRs, excluding TCRs annotated for multiple antigens. TCRdb reanalyzed the raw reads on its own, using fastp at Q25 for trimming and MiXCR for clone calling, and kept in-frame beta chains. Rows with a matching CDR3 protein are joined into one entry that keeps the most common DNA and genes. The V and J calls here are based on TCRdb, not the publication. This sample gives tens of thousands of distinct CDR3 sequences in total; about 9.3% of them show up just once. Of the sample, 4.2% is held by the ten largest clones.

The data are from a study of early T cells in non-severe SARS-CoV-2 infection (dated by TCRdb to the early 2020s). Some background on the complete study: TCR sequencing used bulk RNA from unsorted whole blood, so alpha and beta chains could not be paired.

The CDR3, cysteine through phenylalanine, is 13 amino acids long. The entry retains the CDR3 DNA only, 39 bases that are in frame from base 1. Per the germline V gene, SGHTA is the CDR1 and FQGTGA is the CDR2. A distance of 8 bases separates the germline ends of V and J, which lose 1 base and 6 bases respectively. Paper-wide results and their limitations: VDJdb matching was skewed toward anti-spike CD8 responses and likely underestimated virus-specific expansions, missing private and CD4 specificities.

Specimen: whole blood. The source of this sequence is an adult who was a healthcare worker with PCR-confirmed SARS-CoV-2 infection or an uninfected control (not recorded which). The rearranged chain carries TRBV7-3 and TRBJ2-3; no D segment can be confidently identified. The CDR3 in this case is CASSLNTRDTQYF. The DNA sequence is TGTGCCAGCAGCTTAAATACCCGGGATACGCAGTATTTT.